The clone carrying this T cell receptor (beta chain) was detected once. The antigen is unknown. Profiling relied on immunoSEQ multiplex PCR, and the TCRdb table lists in-frame clones only, not all of them. The data hold a few hundred thousand clones, with around 97% observed a single time. The sample comes from a study of shared clonotypes between healthy human individuals. The overall study: Each donor contributed plates that comprised three CD4 naive, three CD4 memory, two CD8 naive and one CD8 memory. General study results and limits: Among non-shared clonotypes, generation probabilities were lower than among those shared by all four donors.

Trimming removed 7 bases from V and 6 bases from J; junction bases left unmatched: 3. Germline lookup yields CDR1 DFQATT and CDR2 SNEGSKA (reference sequence). The CDR3 extends over 11 amino acids. Donors had no recently reported acute infections or vaccinations and were HIV-negative. The J gene is TRBJ1-2, the V gene TRBV20-1; 9 positions match TRBD1. This receptor was taken from a woman younger than 45 in good health. Sequenced input: naive CD4+ T cells sorted from blood. The subset was: CD45RA+ positively selected. CDR3 residues: CSVQGANGYTF. CDR3 in DNA: TGCAGTGTACAGGGGGCCAATGGCTACACCTTC.